Listed below are T cell receptor beta chains from one sample, sequenced in a study of T cells after yellow fever vaccination. In TCRdb, the 5' RACE reads were re-called with MiXCR into one record per CDR3 protein. Of about 350,000 distinct CDR3 sequences listed, over 3.5% were seen once; the top ten hold under 30%. Sequences were derived from PBMCs, sampled 5 days after the yellow fever booster vaccination. The receptors shown here come from a man in his late teens or twenties who received the YFV17D yellow fever vaccine. CDR3s include the opening cysteine and the closing phenylalanine or tryptophan. The D gene is left open where the match is weak. Some rows have no size entry. The others give once, few or many, or a class for an expanded clone.

>TRBV4-3|TRBD2|many|TRBJ2-5
TGCGCCAGCAGCCAAGATAGCGGGGGGTTTCAAGAGACCCAGTACTTC
CASSQDSGGFQETQYF
>TRBV6-6|NA|NA|TRBJ2-1
TGTGCCAGCAGTAAGGAGTTGAGCTCCTACAATGAGCAGTTCTTC
CASSKELSSYNEQFF
>TRBV4-3|NA|many|TRBJ1-5
TGTGCCAGCAGCCAGGGAGAAGGTCAGCCCCAGCATTTT
CASSQGEGQPQHF
>TRBV3-1|NA|many|TRBJ1-5
TGTGCCAGCAGCCAAGGGGGACGAGGATCACGCAATCAGCCCCAGCATTTT
CASSQGGRGSRNQPQHF
>TRBV12-3/TRBV12-4|NA|NA|TRBJ1-6
TGTGCCAGCAGTTTAACCAGCACACCCCTCCACTTT
CASSLTSTPLHF
>TRBV14|NA|NA|TRBJ2-3
TGTGCCAGCAGCGAACACCGGTGGGGCAGGGACACAGATACGCAGTATTTT
CASSEHRWGRDTDTQYF
>TRBV7-2|NA|many|TRBJ2-3
TGTGCCAGCAGCTCAACGGGAAATACGCAGTATTTT
CASSSTGNTQYF
>TRBV18|TRBD2|many|TRBJ2-5
TGTGCCAGCTCACCCGGACTAGCGGGGAACCAAGAGACCCAGTACTTC
CASSPGLAGNQETQYF
>TRBV12-3/TRBV12-4|TRBD1|few|TRBJ1-5
TGTGCCAGCAGGGGGACAGGGCACAGGGGGCCCCAGCATTTT
CASRGTGHRGPQHF
>TRBV6-6|TRBD1|NA|TRBJ2-1
TGTGCCAGCAGCAGGACAGGGTCGGCGGGGCCGTTCTTC
CASSRTGSAGPFF
>TRBV7-2|NA|few|TRBJ1-1
TGTGCCAGCAGCTTCTTCGGGGTGGCGGCAGAGATAAACACTGAAGCTTTCTTT
CASSFFGVAAEINTEAFF
>TRBV4-2|NA|many|TRBJ1-2
TGTGCCAGCAGCCAAGCCGACGCCTCTAACTATGGCTACACCTTC
CASSQADASNYGYTF
>TRBV28|TRBD2|few|TRBJ2-1
TGTGCCGGACGGAGGGGCGGGAGCTACAATGAGCAGTTCTTC
CAGRRGGSYNEQFF
>TRBV20-1|TRBD2|NA|TRBJ2-3
TGCAGTGCAAAGGGACTAGCGAGCCTCACAGATACGCAGTATTTT
CSAKGLASLTDTQYF
>TRBV5-1|NA|many|TRBJ2-3
TGCGCCAGCAGCCGTCAGGGGATGAGCACAGATACGCAGTATTTT
CASSRQGMSTDTQYF
>TRBV20-1|NA|many|TRBJ2-3
TGCAGTGCTAGAGTGGGGGCTGAGGGCACAGATACGCAGTATTTT
CSARVGAEGTDTQYF
>TRBV4-2|NA|NA|TRBJ1-3
TGTGCCAGCAGCCAAGAGGCAGTCTCTGGAAACACCATATATTTT
CASSQEAVSGNTIYF
>TRBV12-3/TRBV12-4|NA|many|TRBJ1-1
TGTGCCAGCAGTTTAGCGCTTAGTCGTGAAGCTTTCTTT
CASSLALSREAFF
>TRBV7-2|NA|many|TRBJ2-4
TGTGCCAGCAGCTTAAGGGGGGGACTAGCCAAAAACATTCAGTACTTC
CASSLRGGLAKNIQYF
>TRBV6-1|NA|NA|TRBJ1-6
TGTGCCAGCAGTGATCCGGCGGATTCACCCCTCCACTTT
CASSDPADSPLHF
>TRBV29-1|NA|many|TRBJ2-2
TGCAGCGTTGAAGCCGCGGGCCTAGACACCGGGGAGCTGTTTTTT
CSVEAAGLDTGELFF
>TRBV2|NA|NA|TRBJ1-5
TGTGCCAGCAGTGACATCGTCAGCAATCAGCCCCAGCATTTT
CASSDIVSNQPQHF
>TRBV29-1|NA|few|TRBJ2-1
TGCAGCGTTGAAGTGTCGGGACACCTCTACAATGAGCAGTTCTTC
CSVEVSGHLYNEQFF
>TRBV7-9|TRBD1|many|TRBJ2-2
TGTGCCAGCAGCGGGACAGGGAACACCGGGGAGCTGTTTTTT
CASSGTGNTGELFF
>TRBV12-3/TRBV12-4|NA|NA|TRBJ1-5
TGTGCCAGCAGTTTAGGAGGGAGCGGTCAGCCCCAGCATTTT
CASSLGGSGQPQHF
>TRBV6-5|TRBD2|NA|TRBJ2-3
TGTGCCAGCAGTTACTCCGGGGGGTTAACAGATACTCTGTATTTT
CASSYSGGLTDTLYF